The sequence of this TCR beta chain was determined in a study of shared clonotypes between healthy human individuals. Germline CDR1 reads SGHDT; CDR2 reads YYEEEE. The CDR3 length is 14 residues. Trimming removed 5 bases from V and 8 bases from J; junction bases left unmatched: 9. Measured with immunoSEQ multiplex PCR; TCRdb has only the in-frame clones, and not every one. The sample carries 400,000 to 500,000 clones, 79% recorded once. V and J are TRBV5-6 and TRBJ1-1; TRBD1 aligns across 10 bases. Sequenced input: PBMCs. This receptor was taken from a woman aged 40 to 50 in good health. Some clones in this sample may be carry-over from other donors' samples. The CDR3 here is CASRKDRGKGEAFF. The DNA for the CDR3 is TGTGCCAGCAGAAAGGACAGGGGGAAAGGGGAAGCTTTCTTT.